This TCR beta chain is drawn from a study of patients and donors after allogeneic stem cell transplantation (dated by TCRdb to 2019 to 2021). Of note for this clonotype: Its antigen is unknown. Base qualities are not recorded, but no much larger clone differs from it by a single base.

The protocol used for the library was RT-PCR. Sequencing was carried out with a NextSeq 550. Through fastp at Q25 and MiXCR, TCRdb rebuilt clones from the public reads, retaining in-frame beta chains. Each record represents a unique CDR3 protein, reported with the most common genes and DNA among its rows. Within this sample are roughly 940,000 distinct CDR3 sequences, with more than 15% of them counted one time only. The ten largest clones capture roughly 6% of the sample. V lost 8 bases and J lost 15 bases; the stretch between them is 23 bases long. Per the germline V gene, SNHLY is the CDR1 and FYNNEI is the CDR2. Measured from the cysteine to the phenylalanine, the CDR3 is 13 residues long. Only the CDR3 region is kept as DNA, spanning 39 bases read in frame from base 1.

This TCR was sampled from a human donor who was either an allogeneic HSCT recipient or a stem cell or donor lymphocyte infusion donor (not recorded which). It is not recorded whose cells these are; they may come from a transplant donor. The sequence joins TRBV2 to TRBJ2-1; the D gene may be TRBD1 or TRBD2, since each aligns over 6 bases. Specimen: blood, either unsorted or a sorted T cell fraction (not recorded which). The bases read TGTGCCAGCCGAGGGGGGTTAACCGCATGGCGGTTCTTC. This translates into CASRGGLTAWRFF.